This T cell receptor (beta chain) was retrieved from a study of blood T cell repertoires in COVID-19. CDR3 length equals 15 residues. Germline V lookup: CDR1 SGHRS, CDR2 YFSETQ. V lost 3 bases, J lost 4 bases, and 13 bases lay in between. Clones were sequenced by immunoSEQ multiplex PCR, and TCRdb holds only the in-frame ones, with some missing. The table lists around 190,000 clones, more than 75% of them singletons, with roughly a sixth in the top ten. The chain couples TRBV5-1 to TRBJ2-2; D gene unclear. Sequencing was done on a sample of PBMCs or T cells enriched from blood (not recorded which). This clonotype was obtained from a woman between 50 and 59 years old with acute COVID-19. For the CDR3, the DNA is TGCGCCAGCAGCTGGGCAGACCCAACCACCGGGGAGCTGTTTTTT. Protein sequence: CASSWADPTTGELFF.